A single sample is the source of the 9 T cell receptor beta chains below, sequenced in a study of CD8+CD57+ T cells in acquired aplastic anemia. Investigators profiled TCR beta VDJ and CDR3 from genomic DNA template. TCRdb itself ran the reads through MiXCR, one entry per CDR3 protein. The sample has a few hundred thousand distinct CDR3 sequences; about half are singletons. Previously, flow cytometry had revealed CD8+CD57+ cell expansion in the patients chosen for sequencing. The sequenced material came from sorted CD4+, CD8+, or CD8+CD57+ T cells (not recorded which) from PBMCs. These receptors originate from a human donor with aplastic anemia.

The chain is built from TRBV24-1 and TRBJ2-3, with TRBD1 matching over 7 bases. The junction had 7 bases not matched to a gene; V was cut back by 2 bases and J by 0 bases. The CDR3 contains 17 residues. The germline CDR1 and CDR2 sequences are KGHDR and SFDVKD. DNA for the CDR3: TGTGCCACCAGTGATTACAGGGGAAGCGCGAGCACAGATACGCAGTATTTT. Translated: CATSDYRGSASTDTQYF.

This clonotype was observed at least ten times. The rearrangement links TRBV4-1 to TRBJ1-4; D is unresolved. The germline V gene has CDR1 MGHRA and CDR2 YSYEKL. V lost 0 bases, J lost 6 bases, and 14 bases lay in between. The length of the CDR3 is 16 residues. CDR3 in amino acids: CASSQDRRLPDEKLFF. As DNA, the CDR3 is TGCGCCAGCAGCCAAGATCGTCGTCTCCCTGATGAAAAACTGTTTTTT.

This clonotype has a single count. CDR3 DNA sequence: TGTGCCAGCAGCTTCCTTGGAGGGAACACCGGGGAGCTGTTTTTT. Protein sequence: CASSFLGGNTGELFF. The chain has TRBV7-8 and TRBJ2-2; the D gene is possibly TRBD2 (5 bases). This CDR3 comprises 15 residues. The germline gives CDR1 SGHVS, CDR2 FQNEAQ. V lost 3 bases and J 1 base, leaving 9 bases between the germline ends.

In DNA, the CDR3 is TGTGCCAGCAGCCATCCCCGAGAGGGGGGGGAAGAGCAGTACTTC. It specifies CASSHPREGGEEQYF. This chain connects TRBV9 to TRBJ2-7; maybe TRBD2 (7 bases). Germline CDR1 is SGDLS and CDR2 is YYNGEE. The CDR3 consists of 15 residues. V shed 4 bases and J shed 7 bases, with 21 bases lying between them.

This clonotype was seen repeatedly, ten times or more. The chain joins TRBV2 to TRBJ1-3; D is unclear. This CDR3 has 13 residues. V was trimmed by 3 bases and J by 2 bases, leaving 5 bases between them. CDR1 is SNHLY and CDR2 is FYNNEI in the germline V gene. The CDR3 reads CASSETTGNTIYF. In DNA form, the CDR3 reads TGTGCCAGCAGTGAGACCACTGGAAACACCATATATTTT.

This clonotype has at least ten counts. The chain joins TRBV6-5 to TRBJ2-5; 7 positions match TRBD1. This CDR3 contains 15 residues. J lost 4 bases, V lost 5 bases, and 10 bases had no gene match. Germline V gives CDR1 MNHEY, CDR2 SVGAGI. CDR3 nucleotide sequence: TGTGCCAGCAGTAATAACAGGGGCGGTGGAGAGACCCAGTACTTC. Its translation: CASSNNRGGGETQYF.

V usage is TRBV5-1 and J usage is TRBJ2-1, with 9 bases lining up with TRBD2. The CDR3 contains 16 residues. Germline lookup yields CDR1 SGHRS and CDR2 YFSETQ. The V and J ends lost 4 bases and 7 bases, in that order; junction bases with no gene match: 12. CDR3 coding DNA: TGCGCCAGCAGCCAGTACGGGACAGCGGGGGGTAATGAGCAGTTCTTC. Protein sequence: CASSQYGTAGGNEQFF. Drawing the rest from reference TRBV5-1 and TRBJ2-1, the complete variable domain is KAGVTQTPRYLIKTRGQQVTLSCSPISGHRSVSWYQQTPGQGLQFLFEYFSETQRNKGNFPGRFSGRQFSNSRSEMNVSTLELGDSALYLCASSQYGTAGGNEQFFGPGTRLTVL.

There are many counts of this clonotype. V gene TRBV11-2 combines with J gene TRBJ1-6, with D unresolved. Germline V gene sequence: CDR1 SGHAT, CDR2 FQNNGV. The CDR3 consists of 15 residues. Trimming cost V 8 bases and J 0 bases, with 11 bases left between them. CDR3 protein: CASQWASSYNSPLHF. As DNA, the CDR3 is TGTGCCAGCCAGTGGGCGAGCTCCTATAATTCACCCCTCCACTTT. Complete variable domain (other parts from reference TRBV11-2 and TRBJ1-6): EAGVAQSPRYKIIEKRQSVAFWCNPISGHATLYWYQQILGQGPKLLIQFQNNGVVDDSQLPKDRFSAERLKGVDSTLKIQPAKLEDSAVYLCASQWASSYNSPLHFGNGTRLTVT.

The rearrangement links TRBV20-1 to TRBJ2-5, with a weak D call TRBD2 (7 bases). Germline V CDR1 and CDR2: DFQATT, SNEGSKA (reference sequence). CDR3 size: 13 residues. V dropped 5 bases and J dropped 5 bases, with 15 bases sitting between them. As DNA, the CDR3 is TGCAGTGCTCCGCCGGGGGGCGGGGAGACCCAGTACTTC. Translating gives CSAPPGGGETQYF.